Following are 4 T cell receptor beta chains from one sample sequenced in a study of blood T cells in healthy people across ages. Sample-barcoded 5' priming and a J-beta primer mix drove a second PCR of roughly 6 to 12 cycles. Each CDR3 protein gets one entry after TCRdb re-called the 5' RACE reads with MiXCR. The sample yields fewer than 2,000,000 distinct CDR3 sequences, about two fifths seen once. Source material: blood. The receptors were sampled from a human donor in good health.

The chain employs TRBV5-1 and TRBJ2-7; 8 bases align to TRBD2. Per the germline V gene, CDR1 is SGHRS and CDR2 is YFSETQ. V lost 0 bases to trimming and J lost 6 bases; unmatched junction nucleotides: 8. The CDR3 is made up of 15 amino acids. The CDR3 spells CASSLGAGGPVEQYF. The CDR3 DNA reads TGCGCCAGCAGCTTGGGGGCGGGGGGCCCCGTCGAGCAGTACTTC.

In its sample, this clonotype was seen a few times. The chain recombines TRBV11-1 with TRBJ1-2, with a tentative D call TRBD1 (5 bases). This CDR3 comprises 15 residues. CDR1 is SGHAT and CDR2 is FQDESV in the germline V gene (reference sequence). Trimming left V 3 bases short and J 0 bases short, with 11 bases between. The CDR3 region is CASSLLRGANYGYTF. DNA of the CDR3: TGTGCCAGCAGCTTGCTGAGGGGCGCTAACTATGGCTACACCTTC.

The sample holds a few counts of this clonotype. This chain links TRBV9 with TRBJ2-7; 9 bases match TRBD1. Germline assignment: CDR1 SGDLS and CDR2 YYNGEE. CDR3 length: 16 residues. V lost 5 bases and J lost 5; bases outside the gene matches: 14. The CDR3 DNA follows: TGTGCCAGCAGTCCAGCGTTTGGGACAGGGTTTCACGAGCAGTACTTC. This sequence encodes CASSPAFGTGFHEQYF.

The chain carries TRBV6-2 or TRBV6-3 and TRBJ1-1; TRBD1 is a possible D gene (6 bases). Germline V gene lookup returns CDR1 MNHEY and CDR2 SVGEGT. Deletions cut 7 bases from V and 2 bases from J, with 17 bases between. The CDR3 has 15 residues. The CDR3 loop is CASIPGSQGNTEAFF. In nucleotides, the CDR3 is TGTGCCAGCATTCCTGGGTCACAGGGTAACACTGAAGCTTTCTTT.